The rows below give T cell receptor beta chains drawn from one sample of a study of shared clonotypes between healthy human individuals. Repertoires were generated with immunoSEQ multiplex PCR, while TCRdb's copy carries only in-frame clones and drops some. The sample contains about 2 million clones, just under 95% of which appear only once. Sequenced sample: naive CD8+ T cells sorted from blood. The receptors were gathered from a man younger than 35 in good health. CDR3s include the opening cysteine and the closing phenylalanine or tryptophan. The order of the fields is clone size, J gene, V gene, D gene, CDR3 DNA, CDR3 protein. D genes are given only for firm matches. Size values are once, few and many counts, or a class for expanded clones, and some rows have none.

>few|TRBJ1-2|TRBV27|.
TGTGCCAGCAGTTTGGCAGGGGACTACTATGGCTACACCTTC
CASSLAGDYYGYTF
>once|TRBJ2-7|TRBV7-8|TRBD1
TGTGCCAGCAGCGCCCTTCCACAGGGGGCAGGATACGAGCAGTACTTC
CASSALPQGAGYEQYF
>.|TRBJ2-7|TRBV5-1|.
TGCGCCAGCAGCTTCGGATCCCACTACGAGCAGTACTTC
CASSFGSHYEQYF
>.|TRBJ2-2|TRBV5-1|.
TGCGCCAGCAGCTTGGTTGGGCTAGGGTCTACCGGGGAGCTGTTTTTT
CASSLVGLGSTGELFF
>.|TRBJ1-2|TRBV30|.
TGTGCCTGGAGGGAAGGTGGGGGGCCATATGGCTACACCTTC
CAWREGGGPYGYTF
>few|TRBJ1-2|TRBV2|.
TGTGCCAGCACGCGGGATAACTATGGCTACACCTTC
CASTRDNYGYTF
>.|TRBJ2-2|TRBV28|TRBD1
TGTGCCAGCAGAGGACAGGGGACAGCCGGGGAGCTGTTTTTT
CASRGQGTAGELFF
>.|TRBJ2-3|TRBV9|TRBD2
TGTGCCAGCAGCTTAGCGGGGGGGTCCACAGATACGCAGTATTTT
CASSLAGGSTDTQYF
>.|TRBJ2-4|TRBV10-2|.
TGCGCCAGCAGTCCCAGACAGGGAGGCATTCAGTACTTC
CASSPRQGGIQYF
>.|TRBJ1-3|TRBV7-2|.
TGTGCCAGCTGGGAGGGAAACACCATATATTTT
CASWEGNTIYF
>.|TRBJ1-5|TRBV21-1|.
TGTGCCAGCAGCCCGCCCCTGAGCAATCAGCCCCAGCATTTT
CASSPPLSNQPQHF
>.|TRBJ2-3|TRBV7-6|.
TGTGCCAGCAGCTTCCTGACTGACACAGATACGCAGTATTTT
CASSFLTDTDTQYF
>.|TRBJ2-7|TRBV4-2|.
TGTGCCAGCAGCCAGGGGGTGATTGGGTACGAGCAGTACTTC
CASSQGVIGYEQYF
>.|TRBJ2-2|TRBV6-1|TRBD2
TGTGCCAGCCGCCTAGCGGGGGGTACCGGGGAGCTGTTTTTT
CASRLAGGTGELFF